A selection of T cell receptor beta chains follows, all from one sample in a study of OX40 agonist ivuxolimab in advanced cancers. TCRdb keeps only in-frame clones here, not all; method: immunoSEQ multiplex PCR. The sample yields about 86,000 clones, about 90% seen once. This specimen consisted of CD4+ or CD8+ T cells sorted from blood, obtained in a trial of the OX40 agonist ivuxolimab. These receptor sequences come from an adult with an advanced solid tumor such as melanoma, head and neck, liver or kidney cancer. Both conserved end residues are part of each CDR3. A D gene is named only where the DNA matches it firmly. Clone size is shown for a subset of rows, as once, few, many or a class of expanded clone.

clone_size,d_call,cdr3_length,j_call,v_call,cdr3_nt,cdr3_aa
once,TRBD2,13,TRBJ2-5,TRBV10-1,TGCGCCAGCTCCCCGATCGGGGGGGAGACCCAGTACTTC,CASSPIGGETQYF
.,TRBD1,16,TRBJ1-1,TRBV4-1,TGCGCCAGCAGCCGGCCGGGACAGCTCATGAACACTGAAGCTTTCTTT,CASSRPGQLMNTEAFF
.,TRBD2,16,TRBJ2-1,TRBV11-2,TGTGCCAGCAGCGCCTCCGGGACTAGCAATCTCAATGAGCAGTTCTTC,CASSASGTSNLNEQFF
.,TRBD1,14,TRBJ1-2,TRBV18,TGTGCCAGCTCTCTCGACAGGGCCAACTATGGCTACACCTTC,CASSLDRANYGYTF
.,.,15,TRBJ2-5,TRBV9,TGTGCCAGCAGCGGGTGGAGGGATTTGGGAGAGACCCAGTACTTC,CASSGWRDLGETQYF
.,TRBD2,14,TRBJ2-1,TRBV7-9,TGTGCCAGCAGCTCGGGACTAGCAAACAATGAGCAGTTCTTC,CASSSGLANNEQFF
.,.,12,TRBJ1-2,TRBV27,TGTGCCAGCAGTTCATGGAACTATGGCTACACCTTC,CASSSWNYGYTF
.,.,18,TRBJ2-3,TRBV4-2,TGTGCCAGCAGCCAAGTACTAGCACCGGGTGGTCCACGCGATACGCAGTATTTT,CASSQVLAPGGPRDTQYF
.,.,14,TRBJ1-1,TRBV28,TGTGCCAGCAGTTTCGGGTTGGAGAACACTGAAGCTTTCTTT,CASSFGLENTEAFF
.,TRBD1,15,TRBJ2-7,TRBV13,TGTGCCAGCAGCTCAACGCAGGACAGGGGGTACGAGCAGTACTTC,CASSSTQDRGYEQYF
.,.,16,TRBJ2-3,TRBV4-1,TGCGCCAGCAGCCAGGTGAATCTCGTTACCACAGATACGCAGTATTTT,CASSQVNLVTTDTQYF
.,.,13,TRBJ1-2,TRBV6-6,TGTGCCAGCAGTCCTGACCAGTCCTCCGGCTACACCTTC,CASSPDQSSGYTF
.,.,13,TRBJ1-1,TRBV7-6,TGTGCCAGCAGCCGACAAGAGAACACTGAAGCTTTCTTT,CASSRQENTEAFF
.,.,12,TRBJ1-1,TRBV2,TGTGCCAGCAGTAGACAGGCCTTTGAAGCTTTCTTT,CASSRQAFEAFF
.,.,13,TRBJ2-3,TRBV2,TGTGCCAGTCTCCGGGACTTCAGAGATACGCAGTATTTT,CASLRDFRDTQYF
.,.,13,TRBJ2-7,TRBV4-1,TGCGCCAGCAGCCAAGAGAATATATACGAGCAGTACTTC,CASSQENIYEQYF
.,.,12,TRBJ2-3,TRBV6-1,TGTGCCAGCACCTATTACACAGATACGCAGTATTTT,CASTYYTDTQYF
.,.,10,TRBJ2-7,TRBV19,TGTGCCCGGCCCTACTTCGAGCAGTACTTC,CARPYFEQYF
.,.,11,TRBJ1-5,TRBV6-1,TGTGCCAGCGGTTATATTCAGCCCCAGCATTTT,CASGYIQPQHF
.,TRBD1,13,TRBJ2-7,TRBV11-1,TGTGCCAGCAGCACCCGGACAGGGGACGAGCAGTACTTC,CASSTRTGDEQYF
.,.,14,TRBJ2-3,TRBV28,TGTGCCAGCAGTTTCGAGAGGGGCACAGATACGCAGTATTTT,CASSFERGTDTQYF
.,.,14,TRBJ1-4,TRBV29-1,TGCAGCGTTGAAGTGGCGCCAACGGGGGAAAAACTGTTTTTT,CSVEVAPTGEKLFF
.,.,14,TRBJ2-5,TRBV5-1,TGCGCCAGCAGCTTGGTTGGCGGGGACGAGACCCAGTACTTC,CASSLVGGDETQYF
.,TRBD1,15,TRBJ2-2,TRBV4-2,TGTGCCAGCAGCCAAAGGACAGGGGACCCCGGGGAGCTGTTTTTT,CASSQRTGDPGELFF
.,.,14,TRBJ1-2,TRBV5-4,TGTGCCAGCAACCGCGGGACACCTGCCAGGGGCTACACCTTC,CASNRGTPARGYTF
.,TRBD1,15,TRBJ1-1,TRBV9,TGTGCCAGCAGCGTGTCCGGGACAGGGACCACTGAAGCTTTCTTT,CASSVSGTGTTEAFF
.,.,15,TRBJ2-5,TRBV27,TGTGCCAGCAGTTTATCCGGACTGTCCTACGTGGAGCAGTACTTC,CASSLSGLSYVEQYF
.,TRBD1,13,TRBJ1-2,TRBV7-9,TGTGCCAGCAGCACTCGGGACAGCTATGGCTACACCTTC,CASSTRDSYGYTF
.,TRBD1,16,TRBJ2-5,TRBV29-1,TGCAGCGTTGACGGGGACGACAGGGGAACCCAAGAGACCCAGTACTTC,CSVDGDDRGTQETQYF
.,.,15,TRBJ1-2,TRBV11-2,TGTGCCAGCAGCTTAGACCCCGGGGGGGTCTATGGCTACACCTTC,CASSLDPGGVYGYTF
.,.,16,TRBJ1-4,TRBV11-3,TGTGCCAGCAGCTTCGGAGGGCCTGCAACTAATGAAAAACTGTTTTTT,CASSFGGPATNEKLFF
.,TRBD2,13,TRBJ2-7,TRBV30,TGTGCCTGGGGACTAGACGAACTCTACGAGCAGTACTTC,CAWGLDELYEQYF
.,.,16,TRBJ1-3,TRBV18,TGTGCCAGCTCACCGGTCGGGGCAGGGACAGGAAACACCATATATTTT,CASSPVGAGTGNTIYF
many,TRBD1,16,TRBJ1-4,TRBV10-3,TGTGCCATCAGTGAGGCACAGGGGGCAACTAATGAAAAACTGTTTTTT,CAISEAQGATNEKLFF
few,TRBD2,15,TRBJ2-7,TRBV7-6,TGTGCCAGCAGCACACGAGCGGGAAGCTCCTACGAGCAGTACTTC,CASSTRAGSSYEQYF
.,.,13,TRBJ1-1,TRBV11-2,TGTGCCAGCAGCTCCGGGGGTGGGACTGAAGCTTTCTTT,CASSSGGGTEAFF
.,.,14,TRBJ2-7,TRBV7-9,TGTGCCAGCAGCTTCACTCGAGAGGGAGCCGAGCAGTACTTC,CASSFTREGAEQYF
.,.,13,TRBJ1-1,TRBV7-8,TGTGCCAGCAGCTTTACAAGTTGGTCTGAAGCTTTCTTT,CASSFTSWSEAFF
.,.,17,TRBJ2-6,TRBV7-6,TGTGCCAGCAGCCCCGAAGACCGAAGCTCTGGGGCCAACGTCCTGACTTTC,CASSPEDRSSGANVLTF
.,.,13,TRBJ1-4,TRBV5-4,TGTGCCAGCAGGTCGACAGCCTCGGAAAAACTGTTTTTT,CASRSTASEKLFF
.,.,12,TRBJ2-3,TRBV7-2,TGTGCCAGCAGCCTGAAAACAGATACGCAGTATTTT,CASSLKTDTQYF
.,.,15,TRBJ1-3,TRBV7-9,TGTGCCAGCAGCTCACAGGGAGTAACTGGAAACACCATATATTTT,CASSSQGVTGNTIYF
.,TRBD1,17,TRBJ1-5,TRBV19,TGTGCCAGTAGTATCCGGACAGGGTCATATAGCAATCAGCCCCAGCATTTT,CASSIRTGSYSNQPQHF
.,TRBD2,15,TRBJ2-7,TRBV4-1,TGCGCCAGCAGCCAAGAGCTAGCGGGAGCCTACGAGCAGTACTTC,CASSQELAGAYEQYF
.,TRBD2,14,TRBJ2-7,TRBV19,TGTGCCAGTAGCGTTAGCGGGAGCTCCTACGAGCAGTACTTC,CASSVSGSSYEQYF
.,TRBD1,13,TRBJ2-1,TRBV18,TGTGCCAGCTCACCGGGACAGGACAATGAGCAGTTCTTC,CASSPGQDNEQFF
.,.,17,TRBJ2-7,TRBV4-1,TGCGCCAGCAGCCAATCACTGGGTGGGGGGGCGCGTCCCGAGCAGTACTTC,CASSQSLGGGARPEQYF
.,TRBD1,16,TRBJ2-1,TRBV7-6,TGTGCCAGCAGCTTAGCCGGGACAGGCGGGGCCAATGAGCAGTTCTTC,CASSLAGTGGANEQFF
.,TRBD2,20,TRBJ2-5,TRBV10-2,TGCGCCAGCAGTGATGGGCCGGGACTAGCGGGACCATTCATTACGGAGACCCAGTACTTC,CASSDGPGLAGPFITETQYF
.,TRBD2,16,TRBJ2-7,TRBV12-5,TGTGCTAGTGGTACTCTAGCGGGAGGGTTCTCCTACGAGCAGTACTTC,CASGTLAGGFSYEQYF
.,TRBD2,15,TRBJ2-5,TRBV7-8,TGTGCCAGCAGCTTACTCCTAGCGGGAGTTGAGACCCAGTACTTC,CASSLLLAGVETQYF
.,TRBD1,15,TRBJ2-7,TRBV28,TGTGCCAGCAGTCAACGGACAGGGGCCCTCTACGAGCAGTACTTC,CASSQRTGALYEQYF
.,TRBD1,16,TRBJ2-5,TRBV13,TGTGCCAGCAGCTTATCGGCCGGGACAGCGATAGAGACCCAGTACTTC,CASSLSAGTAIETQYF
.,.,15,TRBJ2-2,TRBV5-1,TGCGCCAGCAGCTTGGCCCTCGTCGGGGTTGGGGAGCTGTTTTTT,CASSLALVGVGELFF
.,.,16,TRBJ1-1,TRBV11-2,TGTGCCAGCAGCTTACGTTATGGCCCCTCCAGGACTGAAGCTTTCTTT,CASSLRYGPSRTEAFF